This is a list of T cell receptor beta chains from one sample in a study of graft-versus-host responses after intestinal transplantation. Antigens for these TCRs are unknown. TCRdb's copy holds only in-frame clones and misses some; the assay was immunoSEQ multiplex PCR. The table shows some 88,000 clones, with 85% to 95% occurring only once. The source was unstimulated CD8+ T cells sorted from spleen or lymph node cells, collected before intestinal transplant. The receptors were gathered from a human donor who received an intestinal transplant. CDR3s include the opening cysteine and the closing phenylalanine or tryptophan. A D gene is named only where the DNA matches it firmly. Clone size is shown for a subset of rows, as once, few, many or a class of expanded clone.

V gene: TRBV11-3; D gene: TRBD1; clone size: NA; J gene: TRBJ1-1; CDR3 DNA: TGTGCCAGCAGCTTAGTATACCGGGACAGGGGACCTCCTGAAGCTTTCTTT; CDR3 protein: CASSLVYRDRGPPEAFF
V gene: TRBV4-3; D gene: TRBD2; clone size: NA; J gene: TRBJ2-7; CDR3 DNA: TGCGCCAGCAGCCCCTCGCCCCTTGCCGCGGGGGGTCTCCCAACGATCTCCTACGAGCAGTACTTC; CDR3 protein: CASSPSPLAAGGLPTISYEQYF
V gene: TRBV27; D gene: TRBD2; clone size: NA; J gene: TRBJ2-3; CDR3 DNA: TGTGCCAGCAGTCTTCCCGGGGGGACAGATACGCAGTATTTT; CDR3 protein: CASSLPGGTDTQYF
V gene: TRBV6-6; D gene: TRBD1; clone size: NA; J gene: TRBJ1-2; CDR3 DNA: TGTGCCAGCAGTCAACCGACAGGGGGCGAATATGGCTACACCTTC; CDR3 protein: CASSQPTGGEYGYTF
V gene: TRBV15; D gene: NA; clone size: once; J gene: TRBJ2-2; CDR3 DNA: TGTGCCACCAGCATTTCACAGGAAACCGGGGAGCTGTTTTTT; CDR3 protein: CATSISQETGELFF
V gene: TRBV6-1; D gene: NA; clone size: NA; J gene: TRBJ2-3; CDR3 DNA: TGTGCCAGCAGTAGGCCGACACCGTACCCAGATACGCAGTATTTT; CDR3 protein: CASSRPTPYPDTQYF
V gene: TRBV4-1; D gene: TRBD2; clone size: NA; J gene: TRBJ2-1; CDR3 DNA: TGCGCCAGCAGCCAAGATCCCCTAGCGGCCAATGAGCAGTTCTTC; CDR3 protein: CASSQDPLAANEQFF
V gene: TRBV6-5; D gene: TRBD1; clone size: NA; J gene: TRBJ1-1; CDR3 DNA: TGTGCCAGCAGGAGACAGGGGCTCGACACTGAAGCTTTCTTT; CDR3 protein: CASRRQGLDTEAFF
V gene: TRBV19; D gene: NA; clone size: NA; J gene: TRBJ1-3; CDR3 DNA: TGTGCCAGTACGCCCAGTGCTGGAAACACCATATATTTT; CDR3 protein: CASTPSAGNTIYF
V gene: TRBV12-5; D gene: TRBD2; clone size: NA; J gene: TRBJ2-3; CDR3 DNA: TGTGCTAGCGGGCTAGCGGCCCATGATACGCAGTATTTT; CDR3 protein: CASGLAAHDTQYF
V gene: TRBV7-6; D gene: NA; clone size: NA; J gene: TRBJ2-3; CDR3 DNA: TGTGCCAGCAGCTTAGTAGTTGAGGGGGAGATGGATACGCAGTATTTT; CDR3 protein: CASSLVVEGEMDTQYF
V gene: TRBV19; D gene: TRBD1; clone size: NA; J gene: TRBJ2-7; CDR3 DNA: TGTGCCAGTACCCTAGGACAGGGGGCGGGCGAGCAGTACTTC; CDR3 protein: CASTLGQGAGEQYF
V gene: TRBV25-1; D gene: NA; clone size: NA; J gene: TRBJ1-2; CDR3 DNA: TGTGCCAGCAGTGCTTCCTTTTATCTCTATGGCTACACCTTC; CDR3 protein: CASSASFYLYGYTF
V gene: TRBV6-5; D gene: NA; clone size: NA; J gene: TRBJ2-7; CDR3 DNA: TGTGCCAGCACAGACAGGTCTAATTCCTACGAGCAGTACTTC; CDR3 protein: CASTDRSNSYEQYF
V gene: TRBV10-1; D gene: TRBD2; clone size: NA; J gene: TRBJ2-3; CDR3 DNA: TGCGCCAGCAGTGAGCTTGCGGGGGGGCCCGATACGCAGTATTTT; CDR3 protein: CASSELAGGPDTQYF
V gene: TRBV4-3; D gene: TRBD1; clone size: once; J gene: TRBJ1-2; CDR3 DNA: TGCGCCAGCAGCCAGCCTTGGGACAGCTACTACACCTTC; CDR3 protein: CASSQPWDSYYTF
V gene: TRBV11-2; D gene: TRBD1; clone size: NA; J gene: TRBJ2-7; CDR3 DNA: TGTGCCAGCAGCGCGGGACAGGGGGCCACCTACGAGCAGTACTTC; CDR3 protein: CASSAGQGATYEQYF
V gene: TRBV7-6; D gene: TRBD2; clone size: NA; J gene: TRBJ2-1; CDR3 DNA: TGTGCCAGCAGCCCGGGGCTAGCGGATGGAACCTACAATGAGCAGTTCTTC; CDR3 protein: CASSPGLADGTYNEQFF
V gene: TRBV20-1; D gene: NA; clone size: NA; J gene: TRBJ2-3; CDR3 DNA: TGCAGTGTTAATACGCAGTATTTT; CDR3 protein: CSVNTQYF
V gene: TRBV10-3; D gene: TRBD1; clone size: NA; J gene: TRBJ1-1; CDR3 DNA: TGTGCCATCAGTGATGGGGCAGGGGGACCTTTCACTGAAGCTTTCTTT; CDR3 protein: CAISDGAGGPFTEAFF
V gene: TRBV2; D gene: NA; clone size: NA; J gene: TRBJ1-5; CDR3 DNA: TGTGCCAGCAGAGACACGGATAGCAATCAGCCCCAGCATTTT; CDR3 protein: CASRDTDSNQPQHF
V gene: TRBV2; D gene: NA; clone size: NA; J gene: TRBJ2-3; CDR3 DNA: TGTGCCAGCAGTGAAATTACAAGCACAGATACGCAGTATTTT; CDR3 protein: CASSEITSTDTQYF
V gene: TRBV4-3; D gene: NA; clone size: NA; J gene: TRBJ1-5; CDR3 DNA: TGCGCCAGCATCATTTGCGGGGGCGGTCAGCCCCAGCATTTT; CDR3 protein: CASIICGGGQPQHF
V gene: TRBV30; D gene: NA; clone size: NA; J gene: TRBJ2-2; CDR3 DNA: TGTGCCTGGAGTGTATCAGGGGAGCTGTTTTTT; CDR3 protein: CAWSVSGELFF
V gene: TRBV2; D gene: TRBD2; clone size: NA; J gene: TRBJ2-7; CDR3 DNA: TGTGCCAGCAGTGAAAGCGGGGGCCACGAGCAGTACTTC; CDR3 protein: CASSESGGHEQYF
V gene: TRBV27; D gene: NA; clone size: NA; J gene: TRBJ1-5; CDR3 DNA: TGTGCCAGCAGTTTACAGGCGAATCAGCCCCAGCATTTT; CDR3 protein: CASSLQANQPQHF
V gene: TRBV7-6; D gene: NA; clone size: NA; J gene: TRBJ2-6; CDR3 DNA: TGTGCCAGCAGCTTTTACGAGTCTGGGGCCAACGTCCTGACTTTC; CDR3 protein: CASSFYESGANVLTF
V gene: TRBV11-2; D gene: TRBD1; clone size: NA; J gene: TRBJ1-2; CDR3 DNA: TGTGCCAGCAGCTTAGATCGGGTGACAGGGTCTGGCTACACCTTC; CDR3 protein: CASSLDRVTGSGYTF
V gene: TRBV7-9; D gene: NA; clone size: NA; J gene: TRBJ1-2; CDR3 DNA: TGTGCCAGCAGCTTAGACAGTCGGTATGGCTACACCTTC; CDR3 protein: CASSLDSRYGYTF
V gene: TRBV11-2; D gene: TRBD1; clone size: NA; J gene: TRBJ1-1; CDR3 DNA: TGTGCCAGCAGCTTATGGGACACAGACAGGGCTGAAGCTTTCTTT; CDR3 protein: CASSLWDTDRAEAFF
V gene: TRBV5-1; D gene: NA; clone size: NA; J gene: TRBJ1-1; CDR3 DNA: TGCGCCAGCAGCTTAACGTGGGGCAACACTGAAGCTTTCTTT; CDR3 protein: CASSLTWGNTEAFF
V gene: TRBV27; D gene: NA; clone size: NA; J gene: TRBJ1-2; CDR3 DNA: TGTGCCAGCAGTTTTTCGAGGAGAGGGTATGGCTACACCTTC; CDR3 protein: CASSFSRRGYGYTF
V gene: TRBV27; D gene: NA; clone size: NA; J gene: TRBJ1-2; CDR3 DNA: TGTGCCAGCAGTTTCCCGGGGGGAGGCGGCTACACCTTC; CDR3 protein: CASSFPGGGGYTF
V gene: TRBV4-3; D gene: NA; clone size: NA; J gene: TRBJ1-4; CDR3 DNA: TGCGCCAGCAGCCAAGCGACGAATCTAGGGGGTGGCTACGAAAAACTGTTTTTT; CDR3 protein: CASSQATNLGGGYEKLFF
V gene: TRBV5-5; D gene: TRBD2; clone size: once; J gene: TRBJ2-2; CDR3 DNA: TGTGCCAGCAGCTTGAAAAGCGCTCTAGCGGGGGCGATGGGCACCGGGGAGCTGTTTTTT; CDR3 protein: CASSLKSALAGAMGTGELFF
V gene: TRBV4-3; D gene: NA; clone size: NA; J gene: TRBJ2-7; CDR3 DNA: TGCGCCAGCAGCCAAGACCATGGGACTTCCTACGAGCAGTACTTC; CDR3 protein: CASSQDHGTSYEQYF
V gene: TRBV4-3; D gene: NA; clone size: NA; J gene: TRBJ1-4; CDR3 DNA: TGCGCCAGCAGCCAAGAGGGGCCGGCAACTAATGAAAAACTGTTTTTT; CDR3 protein: CASSQEGPATNEKLFF
V gene: TRBV19; D gene: TRBD1; clone size: NA; J gene: TRBJ1-2; CDR3 DNA: TGTGCCAGTAGTATATCGACAGGGGAGGTGAGAGGCTACACCTTC; CDR3 protein: CASSISTGEVRGYTF
V gene: TRBV27; D gene: NA; clone size: NA; J gene: TRBJ2-7; CDR3 DNA: TGTGCCAGCAGTTTCCCAGGAGGCGAGCAGTACTTC; CDR3 protein: CASSFPGGEQYF
V gene: TRBV9; D gene: NA; clone size: NA; J gene: TRBJ2-1; CDR3 DNA: TGTGCCAGCAGCGCCGGCGGACTCGTAAATGAGCAGTTCTTC; CDR3 protein: CASSAGGLVNEQFF